What follows are 13 T cell receptor beta chains derived from one specimen sequenced in a study of cytomegalovirus exposure and HLA in healthy donors. Assay: immunoSEQ multiplex PCR; the TCRdb copy retains only in-frame clones and omits some. The data show 140,000 or so clones, around 90% seen once. The material sequenced was PBMCs. The receptors derive from a man aged 18 to 29 in good health and CMV-seropositive.

The rearrangement joins TRBV19 to TRBJ2-1; D gene unclear. The germline V gene has CDR1 LNHDA and CDR2 SQIVND (reference sequence). V gave up 6 bases and J gave up 0 bases, with 6 bases separating them. This CDR3 is 13 amino acids long. The CDR3 is CASRSSSYNEQFF. The CDR3, as DNA: TGTGCCAGTAGGTCTAGCTCCTACAATGAGCAGTTCTTC. Full variable domain (rest looked up from reference TRBV19 and TRBJ2-1): DGGITQSPKYLFRKEGQNVTLSCEQNLNHDAMYWYRQDPGQGLRLIYYSQIVNDFQKGDIAEGYSVSREKKESFPLTVTSAQKNPTAFYLCASRSSSYNEQFFGPGTRLTVL.

This sequence joins TRBV4-2 and TRBJ2-2; 8 nucleotides agree with TRBD2. Trimming cost V 1 base and J 7 bases; bases outside gene matches: 11. The CDR3 is 17 residues long. The V gene's germline CDR1 is LGHNA and CDR2 YNFKEQ. The CDR3 nucleotides read TGTGCCAGCAGCCAAGTTCCGGGACTAGAAATTATCGGGGAGCTGTTTTTT. This encodes CASSQVPGLEIIGELFF.

The chain is built from TRBV15 and TRBJ2-7, with 8 bases identical to TRBD1. The germline V gene has CDR1 LNHNV and CDR2 YYDKDF (reference sequence). This CDR3 comprises 15 residues. With V trimmed by 3 bases and J by 3 bases, 7 bases remained unmatched. DNA of the CDR3: TGTGCCACCAGCAGGGTCCGGGACAGGAGCTACGAGCAGTACTTC. Translating it yields CATSRVRDRSYEQYF. Complete variable domain (other parts from reference TRBV15 and TRBJ2-7): DAMVIQNPRYQVTQFGKPVTLSCSQTLNHNVMYWYQQKSSQAPKLLFHYYDKDFNNEADTPDNFQSRRPNTSFCFLDIRSPGLGDTAMYLCATSRVRDRSYEQYFGPGTRLTVT.

This chain connects TRBV27 to TRBJ2-7, with 8 bases lining up with TRBD2. CDR1 is MNHEY and CDR2 is SMNVEV in the germline V gene (reference sequence). CDR3 size: 14 residues. J gave up 2 bases and V 6 bases, and 6 bases lay outside the gene matches. The CDR3 coding sequence is TGTGCCAGCAGCCCAGCGGGAGAGCCCTACGAGCAGTACTTC. This codes for CASSPAGEPYEQYF.

V gene TRBV15 combines with J gene TRBJ1-4; D not certain. Germline CDR1 LNHNV, CDR2 YYDKDF (reference sequence). V was trimmed by 0 bases and J by 4 bases, leaving 12 bases between them. The CDR3 is 16 amino acids. CDR3 DNA: TGTGCCACCAGCAGAGATAGGAGGACTCTTAATGAAAAACTGTTTTTT. Translated: CATSRDRRTLNEKLFF.

This chain uses TRBV6-4 with TRBJ2-3, with 13 bases identical to TRBD2. Germline CDR1 is MRHNA and CDR2 is SNTAGT. V lost 2 bases to trimming and J lost 2 bases; unmatched junction nucleotides: 10. The CDR3 totals 19 residues. The CDR3 sequence is CASSDPGTSGAPPTDTQYF. The CDR3 DNA reads as TGTGCCAGCAGTGACCCGGGGACTAGCGGGGCCCCCCCCACAGATACGCAGTATTTT.

This chain uses TRBV7-7 with TRBJ2-5, with 9 bases lining up with TRBD1. CDR3 length: 16 amino acids. Germline V CDR1 and CDR2: SSHAT, FNYEAQ (reference sequence). Losses at the gene ends were 2 bases for V and 3 bases for J; bases not matched to a gene: 7. The chain's CDR3 is CASSLLGTGKEETQYF. DNA for the CDR3: TGTGCCAGCAGCTTACTCGGGACAGGGAAGGAAGAGACCCAGTACTTC.

This clone has only one observation. V gene TRBV2 combines with J gene TRBJ2-1, with 11 bases that match TRBD2. With V trimmed by 7 bases and J by 5 bases, 7 bases remained unmatched. CDR3 length equals 15 residues. Germline CDR1 reads SNHLY; CDR2 reads FYNNEI. This CDR3 reads CASTILAGGNNEQFF. The DNA for the CDR3 is TGTGCCAGCACCATCCTAGCGGGGGGCAACAATGAGCAGTTCTTC.

The V call is TRBV27, the J call TRBJ2-2, with 7 bases lining up with TRBD1. The CDR3 extends over 15 amino acids. The J segment lost 0 bases and the V segment lost 4 bases, leaving 2 bases of the junction unmatched. Germline CDR1 MNHEY, CDR2 SMNVEV (reference sequence). This chain's CDR3 is CASSYRGTNTGELFF. CDR3 DNA: TGTGCCAGCAGTTACAGGGGAACGAACACCGGGGAGCTGTTTTTT.

This clone was counted a single time. V is TRBV5-1 and J is TRBJ1-1, with no clear D. Germline V lookup: CDR1 SGHRS, CDR2 YFSETQ. This CDR3 spans 14 amino acids. The ends were cut back, 0 bases at V and 0 bases at J, with 6 bases in the middle. The CDR3 sequence: CASSLDPVNTEAFF. CDR3 coding DNA: TGCGCCAGCAGCTTGGATCCCGTGAACACTGAAGCTTTCTTT.

This clone was observed a few times. V and J are TRBV4-1 and TRBJ2-7; D is possibly TRBD2 (5 bases). CDR1 is MGHRA and CDR2 is YSYEKL in the germline V gene. V shed 1 base and J shed 2 bases, with 12 bases lying between them. The CDR3 runs to 15 residues. CDR3 sequence: CASSQAGSLAYEQYF. CDR3 coding DNA: TGCGCCAGCAGCCAAGCAGGTTCACTAGCCTACGAGCAGTACTTC.

This chain joins TRBV7-8 and TRBJ2-7; 10 nucleotides match TRBD2. Germline CDR1 is SGHVS and CDR2 is FQNEAQ. V was pared by 5 bases and J by 3 bases, with 7 bases of the junction left unmatched. The CDR3 totals 15 residues. As DNA, the CDR3 is TGTGCCAGCAGCCGAGATAGCGGGAGGCTCTACGAGCAGTACTTC. Its protein is CASSRDSGRLYEQYF. Combining the CDR3 with reference TRBV7-8 and TRBJ2-7 gives the whole variable domain GAGVSQSPRYKVAKRGQDVALRCDPISGHVSLFWYQQALGQGPEFLTYFQNEAQLDKSGLPSDRFFAERPEGSVSTLKIQRTQQEDSAVYLCASSRDSGRLYEQYFGPGTRLTVT.

The gene calls are TRBV19 and TRBJ2-7; the D gene is possibly TRBD2 (5 bases). The V gene lost 4 bases and the J gene lost 7 bases, with 8 bases spanning the gap. Looked up from germline, CDR1 is LNHDA and CDR2 is SQIVND (reference sequence). This CDR3 has 11 residues. The CDR3 nucleotides read TGTGCCAGTAGTAGTACGGGAGAGCAGTACTTC. Translated: CASSSTGEQYF.